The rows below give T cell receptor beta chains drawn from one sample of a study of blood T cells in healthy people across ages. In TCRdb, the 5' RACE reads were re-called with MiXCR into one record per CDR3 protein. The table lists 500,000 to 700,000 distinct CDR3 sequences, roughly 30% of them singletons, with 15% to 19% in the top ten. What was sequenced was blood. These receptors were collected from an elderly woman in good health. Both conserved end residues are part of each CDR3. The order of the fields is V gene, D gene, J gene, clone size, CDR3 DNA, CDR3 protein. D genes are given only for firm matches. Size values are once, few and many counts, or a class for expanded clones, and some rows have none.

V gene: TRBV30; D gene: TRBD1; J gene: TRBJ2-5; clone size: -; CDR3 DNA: TGTGCCTGGAGTGTAGAAAGGGGGCAGGTACCCCAGTACTTC; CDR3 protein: CAWSVERGQVPQYF
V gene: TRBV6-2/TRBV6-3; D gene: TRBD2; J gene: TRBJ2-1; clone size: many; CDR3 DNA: TGTGCCAGCGGGGGGACTAGGAGGCATGAGCAGTTCTTC; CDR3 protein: CASGGTRRHEQFF
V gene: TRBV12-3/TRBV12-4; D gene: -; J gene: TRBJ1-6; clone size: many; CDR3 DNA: TGTGCCAGCAGCTCCCGGAGAAATTCACCCCTCCACTTT; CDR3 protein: CASSSRRNSPLHF
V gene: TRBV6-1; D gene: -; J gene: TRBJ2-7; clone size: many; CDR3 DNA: TGTGCCAGCAGTGAAGGTGGGGTCCCTTTATACGAGCAGTACTTC; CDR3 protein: CASSEGGVPLYEQYF
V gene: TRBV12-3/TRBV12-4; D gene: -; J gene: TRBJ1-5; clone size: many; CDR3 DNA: TGTGCCAGCAGTCCGGGACTTCCGGGGAGCCAGCCCCAGCATTTT; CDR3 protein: CASSPGLPGSQPQHF
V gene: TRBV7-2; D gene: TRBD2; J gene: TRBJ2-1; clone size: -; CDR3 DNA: TGTGCCAGCAGCCAGAGCGGGGGGGGTTACAATGAGCAGTTCTTC; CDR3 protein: CASSQSGGGYNEQFF
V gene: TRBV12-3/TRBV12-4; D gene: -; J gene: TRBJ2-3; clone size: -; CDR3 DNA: TGTGCCAGCAGTTTCGGCAGCGCGAGCACAGATACGCAGTATTTT; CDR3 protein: CASSFGSASTDTQYF
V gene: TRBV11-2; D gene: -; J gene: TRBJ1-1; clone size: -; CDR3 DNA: TGTGCCAGCAGCTTACCGGGACCGGGGGAAGCTTTCTTT; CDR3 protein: CASSLPGPGEAFF
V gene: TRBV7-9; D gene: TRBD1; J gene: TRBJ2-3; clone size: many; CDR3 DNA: TGTGCCAGCAGCCCCGGACAGGGGGCACCCACCTATAGCACAGATACGCAGTATTTT; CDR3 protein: CASSPGQGAPTYSTDTQYF
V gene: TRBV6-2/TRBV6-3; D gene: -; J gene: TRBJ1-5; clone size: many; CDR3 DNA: TGTGCCAGCAGTTACTTTGGAGGGCGTCAGCCCCAGCATTTT; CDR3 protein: CASSYFGGRQPQHF
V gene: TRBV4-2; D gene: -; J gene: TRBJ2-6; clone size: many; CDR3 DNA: TGTGCCAGCAGCCAAGATGGGGGTGCTGGGGCCAACGTCCTGACTTTC; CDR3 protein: CASSQDGGAGANVLTF
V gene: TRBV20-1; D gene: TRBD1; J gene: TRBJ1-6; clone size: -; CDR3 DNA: TGCAGTGCTCGACAGGGAACCTATAATTCACCCCTCCACTTT; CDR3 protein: CSARQGTYNSPLHF
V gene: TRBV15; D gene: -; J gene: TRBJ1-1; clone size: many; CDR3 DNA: TGTGCCACCAGCAGAGATTTCGGGAACACTGAAGCTTTCTTT; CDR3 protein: CATSRDFGNTEAFF
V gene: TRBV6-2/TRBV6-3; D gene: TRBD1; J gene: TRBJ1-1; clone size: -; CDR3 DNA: TGTGCCAGCAGTGACCCCGGGACAGGGGGGCGGAACACTGAAGCTTTCTTT; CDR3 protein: CASSDPGTGGRNTEAFF
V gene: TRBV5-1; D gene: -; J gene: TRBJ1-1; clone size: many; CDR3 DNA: TGCGCCAGCAGCTTGGATCCGGAAATGAACACTGAAGCTTTCTTT; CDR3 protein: CASSLDPEMNTEAFF
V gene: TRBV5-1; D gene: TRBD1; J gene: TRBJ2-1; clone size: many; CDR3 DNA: TGCGCCAGCAGTTTGACAGGGGGCGCCTACAATGAGCAGTTCTTC; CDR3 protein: CASSLTGGAYNEQFF
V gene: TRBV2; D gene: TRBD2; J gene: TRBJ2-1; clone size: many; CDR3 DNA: TGTGCCAGCACCCGTAGCGGGGGGAGGGGTGAGCAGTTCTTC; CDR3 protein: CASTRSGGRGEQFF
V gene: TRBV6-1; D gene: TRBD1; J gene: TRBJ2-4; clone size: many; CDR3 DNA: TGTGCCAGCGAACAGGACAGGACCCTAGCCAAAAACATTCAGTACTTC; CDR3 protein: CASEQDRTLAKNIQYF
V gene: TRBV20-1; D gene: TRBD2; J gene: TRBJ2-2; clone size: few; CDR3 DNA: TGCAGTGCTACGATACTAGCGGGGAATACCGGGGAGCTGTTTTTT; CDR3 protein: CSATILAGNTGELFF
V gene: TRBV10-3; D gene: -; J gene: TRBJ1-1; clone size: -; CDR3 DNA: TGTGCCATCAGTGAGCAGAGTTATAACACTGAAGCTTTCTTT; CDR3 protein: CAISEQSYNTEAFF
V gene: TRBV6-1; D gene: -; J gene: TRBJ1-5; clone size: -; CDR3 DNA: TGTGCCAGTCAGGATTATAGCAATCAGCCCCAGCATTTT; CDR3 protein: CASQDYSNQPQHF
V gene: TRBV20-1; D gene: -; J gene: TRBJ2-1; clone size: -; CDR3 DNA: TGCAGTGTCGGGACCCAGTTCTTC; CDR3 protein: CSVGTQFF
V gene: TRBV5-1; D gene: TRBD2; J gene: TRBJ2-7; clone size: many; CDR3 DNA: TGCGCCAGCAGCTTGGGAGCGGGGGGGCCTTACGAGCAGTACTTC; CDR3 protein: CASSLGAGGPYEQYF
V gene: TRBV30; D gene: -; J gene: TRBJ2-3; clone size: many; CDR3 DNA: TGTGCCTGGAGCTATTGGACAGCGGGAACAGATACGCAGTATTTT; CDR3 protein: CAWSYWTAGTDTQYF
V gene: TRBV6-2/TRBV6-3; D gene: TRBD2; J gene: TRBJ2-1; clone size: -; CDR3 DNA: TGTGCCAGCAGCCTCCCTAGCGGGGGGGCCCTGAATGGGCAGTTCTTC; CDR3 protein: CASSLPSGGALNGQFF
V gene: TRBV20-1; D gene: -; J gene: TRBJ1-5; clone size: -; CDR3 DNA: TGCAGTGCTAGAGTCCCGGCCGTACAGCCCCAGCATTTT; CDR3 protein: CSARVPAVQPQHF
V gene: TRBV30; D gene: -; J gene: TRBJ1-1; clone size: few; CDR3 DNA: TGTGCCTGGAGTGTACAGGAAGGACGGGGGGCTTTCTTT; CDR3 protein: CAWSVQEGRGAFF
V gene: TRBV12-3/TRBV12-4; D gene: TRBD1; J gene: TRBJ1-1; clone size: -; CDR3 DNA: TGTGCCAGCAGACGAGGACTCGTTGTAGAAGGGGGCCCTGAAGCTTTCTTT; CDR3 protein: CASRRGLVVEGGPEAFF
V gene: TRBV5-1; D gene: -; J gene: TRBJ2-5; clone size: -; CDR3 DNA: TGCGCCAGCAGCTTGTTTACAGGGCAAGAGACCCAGTACTTC; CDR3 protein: CASSLFTGQETQYF
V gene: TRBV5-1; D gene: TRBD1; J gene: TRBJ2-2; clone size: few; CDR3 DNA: TGCGCCAGCAGCTTGGGGGACAGGGAAATCGGCGGGGAGCTGTTTTTT; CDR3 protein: CASSLGDREIGGELFF
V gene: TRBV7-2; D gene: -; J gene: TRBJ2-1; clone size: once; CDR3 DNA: TGTGCCAGCAGCTTAGGGGGGCCAGAGAATGAGCAGTTCTTC; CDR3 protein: CASSLGGPENEQFF
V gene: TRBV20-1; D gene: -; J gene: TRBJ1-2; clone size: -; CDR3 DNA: TGCAGTGCTAGAGATCTCCGATCGGGGGGTGGCTACACCTTC; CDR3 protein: CSARDLRSGGGYTF
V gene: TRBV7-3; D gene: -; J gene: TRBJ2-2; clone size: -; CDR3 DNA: TGTGCCAGCAGCTTAGTAGCGGCGAACACCGGGGAGCTGTTTTTT; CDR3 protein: CASSLVAANTGELFF
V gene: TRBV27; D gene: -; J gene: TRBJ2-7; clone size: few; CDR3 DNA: TGTGCCAGCAGTTATGCCAACCCGCCCTACAATGAGCAGTACTTC; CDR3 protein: CASSYANPPYNEQYF
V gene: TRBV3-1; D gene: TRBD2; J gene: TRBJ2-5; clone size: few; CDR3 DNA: TGTGCCAGCAGCCAAGAACCTAGCGGGGAGGGGACCCAGTACTTC; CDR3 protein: CASSQEPSGEGTQYF
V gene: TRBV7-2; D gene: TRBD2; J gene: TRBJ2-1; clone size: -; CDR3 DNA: TGTGCCAGCAGCCTAGCGGCAGGGCAGGAGCAGTTCTTC; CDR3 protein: CASSLAAGQEQFF
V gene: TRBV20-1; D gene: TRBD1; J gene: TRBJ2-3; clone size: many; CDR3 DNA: TGCAGTGCTAGAGACGACGGACAGGGGGCAGATACGCAGTATTTT; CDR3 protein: CSARDDGQGADTQYF
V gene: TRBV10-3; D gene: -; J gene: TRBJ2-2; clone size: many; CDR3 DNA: TGTGCCATCAGTTATCTCCAGGGAGACACCGGGGAGCTGTTTTTT; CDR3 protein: CAISYLQGDTGELFF
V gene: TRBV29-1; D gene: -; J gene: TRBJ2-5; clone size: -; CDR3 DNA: TGCAGCGTTGAAGAAGGGCGAGCGAAACAAGAGACCCAGTACTTC; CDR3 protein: CSVEEGRAKQETQYF
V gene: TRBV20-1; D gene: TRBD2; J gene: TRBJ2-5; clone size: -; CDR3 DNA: TGCAGTGCTAACCTACTAGCGGGGAACCAAGAGACCCAGTACTTC; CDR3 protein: CSANLLAGNQETQYF
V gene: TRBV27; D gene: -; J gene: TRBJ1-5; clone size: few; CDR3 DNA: TGTGCCAGCAGTTTATCGGGGCAGGGGCCCCAGCATTTT; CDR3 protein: CASSLSGQGPQHF
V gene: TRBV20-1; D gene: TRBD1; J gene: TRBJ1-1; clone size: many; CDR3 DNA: TGCAGTGCACCAAACCCTGGACAGGGGCGGGACACTGAAGCTTTCTTT; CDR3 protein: CSAPNPGQGRDTEAFF
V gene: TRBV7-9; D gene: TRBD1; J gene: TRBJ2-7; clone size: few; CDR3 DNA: TGTGCCAGCAGCTCGACAGGGGATATTACTAATGAGCAGTACTTC; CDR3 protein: CASSSTGDITNEQYF